The TCR beta chain under discussion was sequenced for a study of CD8+CD57+ T cells in acquired aplastic anemia. Study-level findings and limits: CD8+ Simpson's diversity showed no significant patient-control difference. Patients and controls shared twenty-nine CD8+ CDR3 sequences.

Genomic DNA templated the TCR beta VDJ and CDR3 profiling. MiXCR, applied by TCRdb to the reads, yields one record per CDR3 protein. The top ten hold about 8.3% of the sample, which has roughly 250,000 distinct CDR3 sequences, approximately 50% seen once. There are 15 residues in the CDR3. Germline-derived CDR1 and CDR2 are SGHRS and YFSETQ. V trimming: 0 bases; J trimming: 1 base; junction bases outside the gene matches: 2. Patients included in sequencing had previously demonstrated CD8+CD57+ cell expansion by flow cytometry. Severe acquired aplastic anemia affected all patients. Prior therapy had not been administered to any patient at the time of blood sampling. This clonotype was counted at least ten times. Its specificity is not known.

The origin of this receptor is a human donor with aplastic anemia. The chain is built from TRBV5-1 and TRBJ2-3; 7 nucleotides agree with TRBD2. The sequenced material came from sorted CD4+, CD8+, or CD8+CD57+ T cells (not recorded which) from PBMCs. CDR3 DNA sequence: TGCGCCAGCAGCTTGGAGCTAGCGGGCACAGATACGCAGTATTTT. Its translation: CASSLELAGTDTQYF.